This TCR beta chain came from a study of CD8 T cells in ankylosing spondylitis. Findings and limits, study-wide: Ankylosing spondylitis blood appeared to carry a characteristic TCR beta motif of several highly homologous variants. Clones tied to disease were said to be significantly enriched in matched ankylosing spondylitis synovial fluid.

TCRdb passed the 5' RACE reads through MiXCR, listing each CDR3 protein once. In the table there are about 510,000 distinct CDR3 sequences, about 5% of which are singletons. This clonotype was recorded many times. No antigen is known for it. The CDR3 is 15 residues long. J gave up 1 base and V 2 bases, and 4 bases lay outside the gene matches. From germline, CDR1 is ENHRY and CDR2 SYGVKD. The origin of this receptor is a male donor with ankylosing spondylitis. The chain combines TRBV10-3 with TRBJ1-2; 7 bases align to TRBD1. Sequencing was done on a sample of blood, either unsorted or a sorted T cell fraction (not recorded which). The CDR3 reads CAISEPGQRNYGYTF. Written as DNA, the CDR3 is TGTGCCATCAGTGAGCCGGGACAGCGTAACTATGGCTACACCTTC.